Below are 27 T cell receptor beta chains sequenced from a single sample in a study of patients and donors after allogeneic stem cell transplantation. TCRdb passed the RT-PCR reads through MiXCR, listing each CDR3 protein once. The data hold about 150,000 distinct CDR3 sequences, with more than 20% observed a single time. The sequenced material came from blood, either unsorted or a sorted T cell fraction (not recorded which). These receptors were taken from a human donor who was either an allogeneic HSCT recipient or a stem cell or donor lymphocyte infusion donor (not recorded which). It is not recorded whose cells these are; they may come from a transplant donor.

This chain joins TRBV5-1 and TRBJ2-7; a possible D gene is TRBD1 (6 bases). Germline CDR1 reads SGHRS; CDR2 reads YFSETQ. V was pared by 4 bases and J by 5 bases, with 19 bases between. The CDR3 has 15 amino acids. The CDR3 protein is CASSPRRGQNHEQYF. The DNA for the CDR3 is TGCGCCAGCAGCCCCCGCCGAGGACAGAACCACGAGCAGTACTTC. Supplemented by reference TRBV5-1 and TRBJ2-7, the full variable domain reads KAGVTQTPRYLIKTRGQQVTLSCSPISGHRSVSWYQQTPGQGLQFLFEYFSETQRNKGNFPGRFSGRQFSNSRSEMNVSTLELGDSALYLCASSPRRGQNHEQYFGPGTRLTVT.

The V gene is TRBV28, the J gene TRBJ2-5; 7 bases align to TRBD2. CDR1 is MDHEN, CDR2 SYDVKM, per germline. The ends lost 4 bases at V and 5 bases at J; junction bases unmatched: 13. The CDR3 contains 16 residues. CDR3 bases: TGTGCCAGCAGTTCCCCCGGGACTCCCGGGGGGGAGACCCAGTACTTC. Its protein is CASSSPGTPGGETQYF.

This clonotype was seen more than once but under ten times. The rearrangement joins TRBV25-1 to TRBJ1-2; a weak D match, TRBD1 (6 bases). The CDR3 has 14 residues. CDR1 MGHDK and CDR2 SYGVNS come from the germline V gene. V was pared by 6 bases and J by 8 bases, with 19 bases between. DNA for the CDR3: TGTGCCAGCAGCTTACCAACAGGGTACAGCGGCTACACCTTC. It translates to CASSLPTGYSGYTF.

This clonotype was detected a few times. V gene TRBV9 combines with J gene TRBJ2-2; perhaps TRBD1 as D (7 bases). This CDR3 has 17 amino acids. Deletions cut 0 bases from V and 3 bases from J, with 15 bases between. The germline gives CDR1 SGDLS, CDR2 YYNGEE. CDR3 nucleotides: TGTGCCAGCAGCGTAGCTGTCGGCAGGGGGGACACCGGGGAGCTGTTTTTT. As protein: CASSVAVGRGDTGELFF.

This clonotype was observed a few times. CDR3 nucleotides: TGCAGTGCCAGCGAAGGGACCTATGGCTACACCTTC. This gives the protein CSASEGTYGYTF. The chain employs TRBV20-1 and TRBJ1-2, with D possibly TRBD1 on 5 matching bases. This CDR3 contains 12 residues. Germline loops: CDR1 DFQATT, CDR2 SNEGSKA (reference sequence). Between the trimmed V and J ends, which lost 6 bases and 4 bases, there was a span of 12 bases.

This clonotype has a handful of counts. J is TRBJ1-3 and V is TRBV13; D is undetermined. Looked up from germline, CDR1 is PRHDT and CDR2 is FYEKMQ (reference sequence). The CDR3 loop spans 15 amino acids. The V end was cut by 5 bases, the J end by 7 bases, with 18 bases between. CDR3 sequence (DNA): TGTGCCAGCAGCCGCGGCGGAGGATCTTCGAACACCATATATTTT. Residues: CASSRGGGSSNTIYF.

V is TRBV4-1 and J is TRBJ2-1; 13 nucleotides match TRBD2. V gave up 0 bases and J gave up 16 bases; unmatched junction bases: 12. In germline, CDR1 is MGHRA, CDR2 YSYEKL. The CDR3 is 16 residues long. The CDR3 protein is CASSQERLAGGHMIFF. Here the CDR3 DNA reads TGCGCCAGCAGCCAAGAACGACTAGCGGGGGGACACATGATCTTCTTC.

This clonotype has a handful of counts. The chain uses TRBV27 and TRBJ2-2; D is unresolved. V lost 2 bases and J 2 bases, leaving 6 bases between the germline ends. This CDR3 region has 14 residues. Germline V gene data show CDR1 as MNHEY and CDR2 as SMNVEV (reference sequence). The chain's CDR3 is CASSLLYNTGELFF. CDR3 nucleotide sequence: TGTGCCAGCAGTTTACTCTACAACACCGGGGAGCTGTTTTTT.

This clonotype has more than one count but fewer than ten. This chain connects TRBV12-3 or TRBV12-4 to TRBJ2-3, with D maybe TRBD2 (6 bases). This CDR3 contains 15 residues. V shed 5 bases and J shed 6 bases, with 18 bases lying between them. Here the CDR3 reads CASSPIPGTSDTQYF. DNA of the CDR3: TGTGCCAGCAGTCCCATTCCGGGAACTAGCGATACGCAGTATTTT.

The sample holds a few counts of this clonotype. The chain uses TRBV20-1 and TRBJ2-1; D might be TRBD2 (7 bases). Germline assignment: CDR1 DFQATT and CDR2 SNEGSKA (reference sequence). V lost 3 bases, J lost 2 bases, and 11 bases lay in between. CDR3 length: 14 residues. The CDR3 sequence: CSASGGPTYNEQFF. As DNA, the CDR3 is TGCAGTGCTAGCGGGGGGCCAACCTACAATGAGCAGTTCTTC.

This chain links TRBV20-1 with TRBJ2-7; 8 bases map to TRBD1. Germline V gene data show CDR1 as DFQATT and CDR2 as SNEGSKA (reference sequence). The CDR3 is made up of 19 amino acids. Trimming took 0 bases from V and 4 from J; bases not matched to a gene: 20. The CDR3, as DNA: TGCAGTGCTAGAGATCGGAGACAGGGGCTTGACTCAAACCGGTACGAGCAGTACTTC. Its protein product is CSARDRRQGLDSNRYEQYF.

This clonotype has just a few counts. The chain couples TRBV5-6 to TRBJ1-3, with 8 bases that match TRBD1. CDR3 length: 15 amino acids. Unmatched junction bases numbered 5, after V lost 3 bases and J lost 3 bases. Germline CDR1 is SGHDT and CDR2 is YYEEEE. The CDR3 sequence: CASSWRQGYGNTIYF. The CDR3, as DNA: TGTGCCAGCAGCTGGAGACAGGGGTATGGAAACACCATATATTTT.

The chain recombines TRBV30 with TRBJ2-7, with D possibly TRBD1 on 5 matching bases. Per germline, CDR1 GTSNPN and CDR2 SVGIG (reference sequence). CDR3 size: 13 residues. Trimming took 0 bases from V and 2 from J, leaving 8 bases between them. CDR3 sequence: CAWSVQVAYEQYF. The CDR3 DNA reads as TGTGCCTGGAGTGTACAGGTAGCCTACGAGCAGTACTTC. Drawing the rest from reference TRBV30 and TRBJ2-7, the complete variable domain is SQTIHQWPATLVQPVGSPLSLECTVEGTSNPNLYWYRQAAGRGLQLLFYSVGIGQISSEVPQNLSASRPQDRQFILSSKKLLLSDSGFYLCAWSVQVAYEQYFGPGTRLTVT.

This clonotype was counted ten times or more. The rearrangement uses TRBV5-1 and TRBJ2-2; maybe TRBD1 (5 bases). From germline, CDR1 is SGHRS and CDR2 YFSETQ. Trimming took 4 bases from V and 1 from J, leaving 8 bases between them. CDR3 size: 14 residues. The CDR3 region is CASSTTVNTGELFF. For the CDR3, the DNA is TGCGCCAGCAGCACGACAGTGAACACCGGGGAGCTGTTTTTT.

Only a few counts were recorded for this clonotype. The chain is built from TRBV6-6 and TRBJ1-1; possibly TRBD1 for D (6 bases). Germline V gives CDR1 MNHNY, CDR2 SVGAGI (reference sequence). V lost 2 bases and J lost 11, with 15 bases in between. The CDR3 has 13 residues. In DNA, the CDR3 is TGTGCCAGCAGTTACGGTCTGGGGGCAGGTGCTTTCTTT. It encodes CASSYGLGAGAFF.

This clonotype showed up just a few times. The rearrangement links TRBV6-2 or TRBV6-3 to TRBJ2-2; 8 bases are a match to TRBD2. With V trimmed by 6 bases and J by 5 bases, 5 bases remained unmatched. The germline V gene encodes CDR1 MNHEY and CDR2 SVGEGT. This CDR3 comprises 14 residues. CDR3 loop: CASRRGAQTGELFF. The CDR3 nucleotides read TGTGCCAGCAGGCGGGGGGCGCAGACCGGGGAGCTGTTTTTT.

This clonotype has a handful of counts. This chain joins TRBV10-3 and TRBJ1-5; no clear D gene. Germline V gene data show CDR1 as ENHRY and CDR2 as SYGVKD. This CDR3 has 14 residues. V was pared by 2 bases and J by 6 bases, with 11 bases between. The chain's CDR3 is CAISEAPEGQPQHF. As DNA, the CDR3 is TGTGCCATCAGTGAGGCACCAGAGGGTCAGCCCCAGCATTTT.

The genes are TRBV10-3 and TRBJ2-7, with 7 bases aligning to TRBD1. The CDR3 contains 13 residues. CDR1 is ENHRY and CDR2 is SYGVKD in the germline V gene. The V and J ends lost 8 bases and 5 bases, in that order; junction bases with no gene match: 9. This chain's CDR3 is CAILGTANDEQYF. DNA for the CDR3: TGTGCCATCCTCGGGACAGCTAATGACGAGCAGTACTTC.

This clonotype was seen a handful of times. The V and J genes are TRBV12-3 or TRBV12-4 and TRBJ2-7, with D possibly being TRBD1 (6 bases). V lost 6 bases and J lost 1, with 10 bases in between. The CDR3 sequence is 13 residues long. DNA for the CDR3: TGTGCCAGCAGCTTCACAGGGTCCTACGAGCAGTACTTC. It translates to CASSFTGSYEQYF.

CDR3 DNA sequence: TGTGCCAGCAGCCGGGACAGTGCCTACGAGCAGTACTTC. Residues: CASSRDSAYEQYF. The rearrangement joins TRBV5-6 to TRBJ2-7; TRBD1 matches 7 bases. The trim removed 4 bases at V and 2 bases at J, leaving 3 bases unmatched. From germline, CDR1 is SGHDT and CDR2 YYEEEE. The CDR3 spans 13 residues.

This clonotype has only a few counts. V usage is TRBV6-5 and J usage is TRBJ2-1; the D gene is possibly TRBD2 (5 bases). Germline assignment: CDR1 MNHEY and CDR2 SVGAGI. The CDR3 spans 16 residues. Between the trimmed V and J ends, which lost 2 bases and 9 bases, there was a span of 20 bases. CDR3 sequence: CASSYGDRRGAGEQFF. As DNA, the CDR3 is TGTGCCAGCAGTTACGGAGATCGCCGGGGTGCGGGTGAGCAGTTCTTC.

V and J are TRBV2 and TRBJ2-7, with a tentative D call TRBD1 (6 bases). This CDR3 region has 16 residues. V was clipped by 7 bases and J by 2 bases, with 21 bases between them. From germline, CDR1 is SNHLY and CDR2 FYNNEI. Here the CDR3 DNA reads TGTGCCAGCAACTTAATCGGCCCAGGGGTCCCCTACGAGCAGTACTTC. Residues: CASNLIGPGVPYEQYF. The variable domain in full, completed from reference TRBV2 and TRBJ2-7, reads EPEVTQTPSHQVTQMGQEVILRCVPISNHLYFYWYRQILGQKVEFLVSFYNNEISEKSEIFDDQFSVERPDGSNFTLKIRSTKLEDSAMYFCASNLIGPGVPYEQYFGPGTRLTVT.

This clonotype occurred a few times. The gene calls are TRBV5-1 and TRBJ2-7; TRBD1 matches at 8 bases. The CDR3 extends over 13 amino acids. Germline V CDR1 and CDR2: SGHRS, YFSETQ. V trimming: 4 bases; J trimming: 5 bases; junction bases outside the gene matches: 5. The CDR3 DNA follows: TGCGCCAGCAGCATCCAGGGGGCGGACGAGCAGTACTTC. This translates into CASSIQGADEQYF.

The CDR3 nucleotides are TGTGCCAGCAGCCTATGGACAGGGAGCACAGATACGCAGTATTTT. It specifies CASSLWTGSTDTQYF. The genes are TRBV9 and TRBJ2-3; 8 nucleotides match TRBD1. With V trimmed by 4 bases and J by 0 bases, 4 bases remained unmatched. Germline values: CDR1 SGDLS, CDR2 YYNGEE. This CDR3 region has 15 residues.

The chain uses TRBV7-2 and TRBJ2-3; D is ambiguous. The V gene lost 3 bases and the J gene lost 2 bases, with 9 bases spanning the gap. The CDR3 covers 14 residues. CDR1 is SGHTA, CDR2 FQGNSA, per germline. CDR3: CASSFLVITDTQYF. The CDR3 coding sequence is TGTGCCAGCAGCTTTTTAGTAATCACAGATACGCAGTATTTT.

The chain links TRBV3-1 to TRBJ1-2; weak D call: TRBD1 (5 bases). The CDR3 runs 15 residues. V shed 3 bases and J shed 0 bases, with 11 bases lying between them. Germline V lookup: CDR1 LGHDT, CDR2 YNNKEL (reference sequence). CDR3 nucleotides: TGTGCCAGCAGCCATCGGCAGGGATCTAACTATGGCTACACCTTC. Translated: CASSHRQGSNYGYTF.

The sample holds a few counts of this clonotype. J is TRBJ2-7 and V is TRBV27; D may be TRBD1 (6 bases). V was clipped by 5 bases and J by 3 bases, with 20 bases between them. In germline, CDR1 is MNHEY, CDR2 SMNVEV (reference sequence). CDR3 size: 16 residues. The CDR3 DNA reads as TGTGCCAGCAGTCTGAGTCCCCCGGACAGTAACTACGAGCAGTACTTC. Amino acids: CASSLSPPDSNYEQYF.